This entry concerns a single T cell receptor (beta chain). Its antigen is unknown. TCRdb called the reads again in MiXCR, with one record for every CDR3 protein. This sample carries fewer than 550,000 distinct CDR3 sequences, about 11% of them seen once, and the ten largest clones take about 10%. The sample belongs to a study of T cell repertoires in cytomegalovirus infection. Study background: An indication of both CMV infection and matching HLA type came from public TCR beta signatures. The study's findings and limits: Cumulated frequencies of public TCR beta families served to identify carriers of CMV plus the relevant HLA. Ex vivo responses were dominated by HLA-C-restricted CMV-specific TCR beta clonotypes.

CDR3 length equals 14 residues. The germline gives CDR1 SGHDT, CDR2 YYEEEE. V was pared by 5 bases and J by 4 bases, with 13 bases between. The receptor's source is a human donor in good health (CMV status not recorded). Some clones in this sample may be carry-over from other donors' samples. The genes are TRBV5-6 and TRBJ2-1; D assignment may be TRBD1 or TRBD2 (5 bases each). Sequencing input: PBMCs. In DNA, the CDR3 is TGTGCCAGCAGTTGGGACCGAATTTACAATGAGCAGTTCTTC. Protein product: CASSWDRIYNEQFF.